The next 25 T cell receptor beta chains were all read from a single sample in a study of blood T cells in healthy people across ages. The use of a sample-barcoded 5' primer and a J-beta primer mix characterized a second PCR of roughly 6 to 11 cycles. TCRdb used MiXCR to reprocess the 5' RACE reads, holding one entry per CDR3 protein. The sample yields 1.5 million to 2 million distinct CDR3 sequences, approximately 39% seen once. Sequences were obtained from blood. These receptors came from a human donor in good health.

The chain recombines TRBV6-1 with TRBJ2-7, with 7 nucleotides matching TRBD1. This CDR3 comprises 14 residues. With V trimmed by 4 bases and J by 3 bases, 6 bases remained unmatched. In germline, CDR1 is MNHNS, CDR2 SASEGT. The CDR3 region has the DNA TGTGCCAGCAGTGTCGGGACAGTTGGCTACGAGCAGTACTTC. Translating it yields CASSVGTVGYEQYF.

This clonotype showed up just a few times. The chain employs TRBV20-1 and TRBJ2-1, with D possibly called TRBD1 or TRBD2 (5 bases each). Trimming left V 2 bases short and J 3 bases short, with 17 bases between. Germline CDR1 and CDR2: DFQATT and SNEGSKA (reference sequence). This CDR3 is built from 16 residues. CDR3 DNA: TGCAGTGCTAGAATCCCGGGACCCAGGGTCTACAATGAGCAGTTCTTC. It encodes CSARIPGPRVYNEQFF.

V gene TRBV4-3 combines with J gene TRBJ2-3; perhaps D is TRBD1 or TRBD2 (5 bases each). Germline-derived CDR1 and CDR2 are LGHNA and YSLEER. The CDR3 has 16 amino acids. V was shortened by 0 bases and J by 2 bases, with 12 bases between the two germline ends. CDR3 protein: CASSQDGDDDTDTQYF. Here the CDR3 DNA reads TGCGCCAGCAGCCAAGATGGGGACGACGACACAGATACGCAGTATTTT.

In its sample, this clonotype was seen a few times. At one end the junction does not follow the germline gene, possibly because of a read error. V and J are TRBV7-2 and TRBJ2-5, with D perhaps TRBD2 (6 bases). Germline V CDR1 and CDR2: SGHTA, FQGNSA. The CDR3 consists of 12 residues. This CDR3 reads CASSPEGEIQYF. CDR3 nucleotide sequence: TGTGCCAGCAGCCCGGAGGGAGAGATCCAGTACTTC. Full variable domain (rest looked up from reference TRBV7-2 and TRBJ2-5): GAGVSQSPSNKVTEKGKDVELRCDPISGHTALYWYRQSLGQGLEFLIYFQGNSAPDKSGLPSDRFSAERTGGSVSTLTIQRTQQEDSAVYLCASSPEGEIQYFGPGTRLLVL.

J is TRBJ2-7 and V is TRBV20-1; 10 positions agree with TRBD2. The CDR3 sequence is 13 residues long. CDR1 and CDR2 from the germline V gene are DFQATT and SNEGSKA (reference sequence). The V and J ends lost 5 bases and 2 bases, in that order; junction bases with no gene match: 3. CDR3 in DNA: TGCAGTGCTCGTAGCGGGAGGACCTACGAGCAGTACTTC. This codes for CSARSGRTYEQYF.

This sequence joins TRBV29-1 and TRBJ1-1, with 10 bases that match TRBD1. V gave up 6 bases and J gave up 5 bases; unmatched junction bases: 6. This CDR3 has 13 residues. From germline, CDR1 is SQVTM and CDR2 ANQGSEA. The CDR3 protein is CSVLGQGKTEAFF. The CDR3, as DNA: TGCAGCGTGCTGGGACAGGGGAAGACTGAAGCTTTCTTT.

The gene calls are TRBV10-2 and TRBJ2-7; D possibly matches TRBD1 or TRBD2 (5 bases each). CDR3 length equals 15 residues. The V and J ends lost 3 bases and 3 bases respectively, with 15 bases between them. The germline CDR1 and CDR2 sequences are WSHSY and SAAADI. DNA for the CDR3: TGCGCCAGCAGTGAAGGGGACGGCCTGCACTACGAGCAGTACTTC. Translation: CASSEGDGLHYEQYF.

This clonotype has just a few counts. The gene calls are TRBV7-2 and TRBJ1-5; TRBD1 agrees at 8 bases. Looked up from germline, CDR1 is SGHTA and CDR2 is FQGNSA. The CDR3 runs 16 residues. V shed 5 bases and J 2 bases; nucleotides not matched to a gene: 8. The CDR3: CASSAGTGFGNQPQHF. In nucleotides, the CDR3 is TGTGCCAGCAGCGCCGGGACAGGATTCGGCAATCAGCCCCAGCATTTT.

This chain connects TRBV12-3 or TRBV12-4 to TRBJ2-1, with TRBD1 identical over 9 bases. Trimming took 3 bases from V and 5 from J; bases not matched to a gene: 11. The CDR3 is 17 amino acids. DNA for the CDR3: TGTGCCAGCAGTTTCTCCGGGACAGGGAAAACGCACAATGAGCAGTTCTTC. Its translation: CASSFSGTGKTHNEQFF.

This chain's CDR3 is CSARDPGSVDPSTYGYTF. DNA for the CDR3: TGCAGTGCTAGAGACCCGGGGTCGGTGGACCCCTCGACCTATGGCTACACCTTC. J is TRBJ1-2 and V is TRBV20-1, with D uncertain. Trimming pared 0 bases from V and 4 bases from J, leaving 24 bases between. CDR1 DFQATT and CDR2 SNEGSKA come from the germline V gene (reference sequence). This CDR3 region has 18 residues.

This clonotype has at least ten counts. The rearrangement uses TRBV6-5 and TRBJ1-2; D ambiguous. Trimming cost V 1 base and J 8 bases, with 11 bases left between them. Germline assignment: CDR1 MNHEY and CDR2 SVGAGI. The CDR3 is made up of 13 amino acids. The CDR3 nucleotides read TGTGCCAGCAGTTACTTACTGCGTGGCGGCTACACCTTC. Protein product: CASSYLLRGGYTF.

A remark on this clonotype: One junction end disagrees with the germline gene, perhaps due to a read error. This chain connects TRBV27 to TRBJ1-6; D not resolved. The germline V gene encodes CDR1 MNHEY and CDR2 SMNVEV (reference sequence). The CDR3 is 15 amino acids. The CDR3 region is CVSSYGQDYNSPLHF. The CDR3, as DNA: TGTGTCAGCAGTTACGGGCAGGACTATAATTCACCCCTCCACTTT.

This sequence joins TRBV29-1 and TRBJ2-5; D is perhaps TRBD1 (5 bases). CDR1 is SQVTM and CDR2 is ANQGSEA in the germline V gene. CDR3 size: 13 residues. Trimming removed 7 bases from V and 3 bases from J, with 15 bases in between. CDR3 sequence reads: CSAAAGIEETQYF. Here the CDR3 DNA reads TGCAGCGCGGCGGCAGGGATCGAAGAGACCCAGTACTTC.

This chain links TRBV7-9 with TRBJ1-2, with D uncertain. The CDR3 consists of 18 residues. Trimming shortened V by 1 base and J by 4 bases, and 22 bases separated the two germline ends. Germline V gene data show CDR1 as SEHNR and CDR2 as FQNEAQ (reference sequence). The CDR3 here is CASSLGVLSERHFYGYTF. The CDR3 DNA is TGTGCCAGCAGCTTAGGGGTGCTGTCTGAGCGTCACTTCTATGGCTACACCTTC.

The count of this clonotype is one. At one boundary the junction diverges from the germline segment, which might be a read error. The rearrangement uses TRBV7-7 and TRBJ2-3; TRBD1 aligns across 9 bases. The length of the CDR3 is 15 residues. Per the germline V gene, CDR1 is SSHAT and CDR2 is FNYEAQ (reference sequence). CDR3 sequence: CASSSDRGRADMQYF. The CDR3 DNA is TGTGCTAGCAGCTCGGACAGGGGAAGGGCAGATATGCAGTATTTT.

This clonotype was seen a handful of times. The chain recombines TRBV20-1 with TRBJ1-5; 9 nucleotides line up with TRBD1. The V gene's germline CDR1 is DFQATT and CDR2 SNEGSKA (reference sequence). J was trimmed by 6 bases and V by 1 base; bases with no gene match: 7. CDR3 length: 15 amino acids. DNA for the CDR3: TGCAGTGCTAGAGGGGGACAGGGCCGGGCTCAGCCCCAGCATTTT. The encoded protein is CSARGGQGRAQPQHF.

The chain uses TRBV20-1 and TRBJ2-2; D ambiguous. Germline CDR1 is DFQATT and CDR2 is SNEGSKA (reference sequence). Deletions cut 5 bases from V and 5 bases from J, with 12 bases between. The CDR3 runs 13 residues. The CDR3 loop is CSAFTSNTGELFF. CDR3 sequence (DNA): TGCAGTGCTTTTACATCTAATACCGGGGAGCTGTTTTTT.

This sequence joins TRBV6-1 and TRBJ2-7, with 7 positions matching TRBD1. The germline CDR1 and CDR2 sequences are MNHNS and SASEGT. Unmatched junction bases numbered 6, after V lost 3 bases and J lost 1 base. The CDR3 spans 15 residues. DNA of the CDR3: TGTGCCAGCAGTGATTTGGGGACAGCTTCCTACGAGCAGTACTTC. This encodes CASSDLGTASYEQYF.

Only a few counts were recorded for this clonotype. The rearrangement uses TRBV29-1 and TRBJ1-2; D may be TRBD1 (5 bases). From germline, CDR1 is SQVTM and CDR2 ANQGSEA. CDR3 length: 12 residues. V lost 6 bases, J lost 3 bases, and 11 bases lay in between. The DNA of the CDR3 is TGCAGCGTCCCACAGGTGGACTATGGCTACACCTTC. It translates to CSVPQVDYGYTF.

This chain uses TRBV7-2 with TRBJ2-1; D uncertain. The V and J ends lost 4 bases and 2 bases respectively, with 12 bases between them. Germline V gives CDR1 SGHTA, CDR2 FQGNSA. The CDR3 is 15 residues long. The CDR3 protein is CASSSVEQPYNEQFF. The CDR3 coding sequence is TGTGCCAGCAGCTCGGTGGAACAGCCCTACAATGAGCAGTTCTTC. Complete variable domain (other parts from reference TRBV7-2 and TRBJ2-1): GAGVSQSPSNKVTEKGKDVELRCDPISGHTALYWYRQSLGQGLEFLIYFQGNSAPDKSGLPSDRFSAERTGGSVSTLTIQRTQQEDSAVYLCASSSVEQPYNEQFFGPGTRLTVL.

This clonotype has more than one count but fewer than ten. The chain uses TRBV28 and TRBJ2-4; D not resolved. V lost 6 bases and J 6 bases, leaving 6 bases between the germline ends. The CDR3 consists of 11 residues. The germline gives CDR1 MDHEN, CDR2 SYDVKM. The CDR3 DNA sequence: TGTGCCAGCAGCCGCCCAAACATTCAGTACTTC. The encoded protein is CASSRPNIQYF.

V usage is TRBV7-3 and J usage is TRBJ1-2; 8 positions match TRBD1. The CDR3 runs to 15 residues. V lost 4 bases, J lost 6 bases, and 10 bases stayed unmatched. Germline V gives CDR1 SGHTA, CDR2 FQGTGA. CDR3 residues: CASSSSRGLSDGYTF. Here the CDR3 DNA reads TGTGCCAGCAGCTCCAGCAGGGGGCTATCCGATGGCTACACCTTC.

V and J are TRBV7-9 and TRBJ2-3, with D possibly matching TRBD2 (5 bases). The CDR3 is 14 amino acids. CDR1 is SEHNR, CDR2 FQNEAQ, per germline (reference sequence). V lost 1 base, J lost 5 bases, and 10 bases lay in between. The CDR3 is CASSLGGNGDTQYF. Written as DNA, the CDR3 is TGTGCCAGCAGCTTAGGAGGGAATGGAGATACGCAGTATTTT.

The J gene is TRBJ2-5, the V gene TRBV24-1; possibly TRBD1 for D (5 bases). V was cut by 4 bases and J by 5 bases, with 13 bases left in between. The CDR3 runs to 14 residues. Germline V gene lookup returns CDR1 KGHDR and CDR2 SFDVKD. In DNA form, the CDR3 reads TGTGCCACCAGTGACCCTCAGGGATGGGAGACCCAGTACTTC. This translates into CATSDPQGWETQYF.

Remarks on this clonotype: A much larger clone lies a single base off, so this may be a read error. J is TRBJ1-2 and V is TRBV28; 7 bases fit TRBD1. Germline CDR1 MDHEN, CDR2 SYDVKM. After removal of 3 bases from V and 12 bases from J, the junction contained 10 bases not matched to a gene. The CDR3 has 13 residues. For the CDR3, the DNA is TGTGCCAGCAGTTTTGAGACAGGGTACGGCCACACCTTC. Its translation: CASSFETGYGHTF.